The rows below give T cell receptor beta chains drawn from one sample of a study of T cell repertoires in cytomegalovirus infection. TCRdb fed the reads into MiXCR, producing one record per CDR3 protein. The profile covers 200,000 to 250,000 distinct CDR3 sequences, with roughly two fifths appearing a single time and more than 50% taken by the ten largest. These TCRs are of unknown antigen specificity. Sequences were derived from CD8+ T cells from cultured PBMCs, sampled from culture after CMV antigen stimulation. The receptors here all came from a human donor in good health (CMV status not recorded). Some clones in this sample may be carry-over from other donors' samples. CDR3s include the opening cysteine and the closing phenylalanine or tryptophan. The order of the fields is V gene, J gene, D gene, clone size, CDR3 protein, CDR3 DNA. The D gene is left open where the match is weak. Size tells how often a clone was seen (once, few, many) or the class of an expanded clone, and some rows leave it out.

v_call: TRBV7-3; j_call: TRBJ2-1; d_call: TRBD2; clone_size: NA; cdr3_aa: CASSPNPLAGGPFGNEQFF; cdr3_nt: TGTGCCAGCAGCCCCAACCCACTAGCGGGGGGGCCCTTCGGCAATGAGCAGTTCTTC
v_call: TRBV7-2; j_call: TRBJ1-3; d_call: NA; clone_size: few; cdr3_aa: CASSSGGTAEPTIYF; cdr3_nt: TGTGCCAGCAGCTCAGGTGGGACCGCTGAGCCCACCATATATTTT
v_call: TRBV7-9; j_call: TRBJ2-1; d_call: NA; clone_size: NA; cdr3_aa: CASSYPDPEPQVPFSYNEQFF; cdr3_nt: TGTGCCAGCAGCTATCCGGACCCGGAGCCACAAGTCCCCTTCTCCTACAATGAGCAGTTCTTC
v_call: TRBV27; j_call: TRBJ1-2; d_call: TRBD1; clone_size: few; cdr3_aa: CASRGSSTGRFYGYTF; cdr3_nt: TGTGCCAGCAGAGGCTCCTCGACAGGGCGTTTCTATGGCTACACCTTC
v_call: TRBV19; j_call: TRBJ1-2; d_call: NA; clone_size: few; cdr3_aa: CASSIENYGYTF; cdr3_nt: TGTGCCAGTAGTATCGAGAACTATGGCTACACCTTC
v_call: TRBV7-9; j_call: TRBJ1-4; d_call: NA; clone_size: NA; cdr3_aa: CASSPRQQTNEKLFF; cdr3_nt: TGTGCCAGCAGCCCCAGGCAGCAAACTAATGAAAAACTGTTTTTT
v_call: TRBV7-9; j_call: TRBJ2-2; d_call: NA; clone_size: few; cdr3_aa: CASSSAREVATGELFF; cdr3_nt: TGTGCCAGCAGCTCCGCGAGGGAGGTTGCAACCGGGGAGCTGTTTTTT
v_call: TRBV11-3; j_call: TRBJ2-1; d_call: TRBD2; clone_size: many; cdr3_aa: CASSLGSSGGVNEQFF; cdr3_nt: TGTGCCAGCAGCTTAGGATCTAGCGGGGGGGTTAATGAGCAGTTCTTC
v_call: TRBV7-6; j_call: TRBJ1-3; d_call: NA; clone_size: many; cdr3_aa: CASSQTGLPGNTIYF; cdr3_nt: TGTGCCAGCAGCCAAACAGGGTTACCTGGAAACACCATATATTTT
v_call: TRBV7-3; j_call: TRBJ2-1; d_call: TRBD2; clone_size: NA; cdr3_aa: CASSSPTSGSSYNEQFF; cdr3_nt: TGTGCCAGCAGCTCCCCGACTAGCGGGAGCTCCTACAATGAGCAGTTCTTC
v_call: TRBV7-3; j_call: TRBJ2-2; d_call: NA; clone_size: few; cdr3_aa: CASSQNTGPTGELFF; cdr3_nt: TGTGCCAGCAGCCAAAATACAGGGCCCACCGGGGAGCTGTTTTTT
v_call: TRBV18; j_call: TRBJ1-1; d_call: TRBD1; clone_size: NA; cdr3_aa: CASSPQGAMNTEAFF; cdr3_nt: TGTGCCAGCTCACCACAGGGGGCAATGAACACTGAAGCTTTCTTT
v_call: TRBV12-3/TRBV12-4; j_call: TRBJ2-7; d_call: TRBD2; clone_size: few; cdr3_aa: CASSSTSGVSYEQYF; cdr3_nt: TGTGCCAGCAGTTCCACTAGCGGGGTTTCCTACGAGCAGTACTTC
v_call: TRBV5-4; j_call: TRBJ2-1; d_call: NA; clone_size: NA; cdr3_aa: CASSLIRGGLYYNEQFF; cdr3_nt: TGTGCCAGCAGCTTGATTCGAGGGGGACTTTATTACAATGAGCAGTTCTTC
v_call: TRBV7-6; j_call: TRBJ2-3; d_call: NA; clone_size: many; cdr3_aa: CASSLGRLGTSTDTQYF; cdr3_nt: TGTGCCAGCAGCCTGGGGCGGCTAGGGACTAGCACAGATACGCAGTATTTT
v_call: TRBV27; j_call: TRBJ2-7; d_call: NA; clone_size: NA; cdr3_aa: CASSPLYRESYEQYF; cdr3_nt: TGTGCCAGCAGTCCGCTTTACAGGGAGTCCTACGAGCAGTACTTC
v_call: TRBV7-2; j_call: TRBJ2-2; d_call: NA; clone_size: few; cdr3_aa: CASSPAGTAGELFF; cdr3_nt: TGTGCCAGCAGTCCGGCGGGTACGGCCGGGGAGCTGTTTTTT
v_call: TRBV10-3; j_call: TRBJ1-2; d_call: NA; clone_size: few; cdr3_aa: CAIKPRIWDPTNYGYTF; cdr3_nt: TGTGCCATCAAACCGAGGATCTGGGACCCGACTAACTATGGCTACACCTTC
v_call: TRBV7-8; j_call: TRBJ2-1; d_call: TRBD2; clone_size: many; cdr3_aa: CASSLFLAGGLPSYNEQFF; cdr3_nt: TGTGCCAGCAGCTTATTTTTAGCGGGGGGACTACCTTCCTACAATGAGCAGTTCTTC
v_call: TRBV7-6; j_call: TRBJ2-7; d_call: NA; clone_size: few; cdr3_aa: CASSLEGGLYEQYF; cdr3_nt: TGTGCCAGCAGCCTCGAGGGGGGGCTCTACGAGCAGTACTTC
v_call: TRBV4-1; j_call: TRBJ2-3; d_call: NA; clone_size: NA; cdr3_aa: CASSPSLSGDTQYF; cdr3_nt: TGCGCCAGCAGCCCATCCCTCTCGGGGGATACGCAGTATTTT
v_call: TRBV20-1; j_call: TRBJ1-5; d_call: TRBD1; clone_size: NA; cdr3_aa: CSASSGTGEFFSNQPQHF; cdr3_nt: TGCAGTGCTAGCTCCGGGACAGGGGAATTCTTTAGCAATCAGCCCCAGCATTTT
v_call: TRBV27; j_call: TRBJ1-1; d_call: NA; clone_size: NA; cdr3_aa: CASRLTGSGLGTEAFF; cdr3_nt: TGTGCCAGCAGACTTACCGGGTCCGGTCTAGGAACTGAAGCTTTCTTT
v_call: TRBV11-2; j_call: TRBJ2-3; d_call: NA; clone_size: few; cdr3_aa: CASSPPADTDTQYF; cdr3_nt: TGTGCCAGCAGCCCCCCTGCCGACACAGATACGCAGTATTTT
v_call: TRBV20-1; j_call: TRBJ1-1; d_call: TRBD1; clone_size: NA; cdr3_aa: CSARDRDRGTEAFF; cdr3_nt: TGCAGTGCTAGAGATCGGGACAGGGGTACTGAAGCTTTCTTT
v_call: TRBV12-5; j_call: TRBJ2-7; d_call: NA; clone_size: few; cdr3_aa: CASGQQMDGTGILYEQYF; cdr3_nt: TGTGCTAGTGGTCAACAGATGGACGGGACGGGAATCCTCTACGAGCAGTACTTC
v_call: TRBV6-5; j_call: TRBJ2-7; d_call: NA; clone_size: NA; cdr3_aa: CASSYSKGNEQYF; cdr3_nt: TGTGCCAGCAGTTACTCTAAGGGGAACGAGCAGTACTTC
v_call: TRBV14; j_call: TRBJ2-1; d_call: NA; clone_size: NA; cdr3_aa: CASSPSRVSTDEQFF; cdr3_nt: TGTGCCAGCAGCCCTTCACGGGTCAGTACAGATGAGCAGTTCTTC
v_call: TRBV7-3; j_call: TRBJ2-3; d_call: TRBD1; clone_size: NA; cdr3_aa: CASSLGDRVRDTQYF; cdr3_nt: TGTGCCAGCAGCTTAGGGGACAGGGTTCGGGATACGCAGTATTTT
v_call: TRBV28; j_call: TRBJ2-7; d_call: TRBD2; clone_size: few; cdr3_aa: CASSGTSGRLTYEQYF; cdr3_nt: TGTGCCAGCAGCGGTACTAGCGGGAGGTTAACCTACGAGCAGTACTTC
v_call: TRBV2; j_call: TRBJ1-2; d_call: NA; clone_size: NA; cdr3_aa: CATRTGHPNYGYTF; cdr3_nt: TGTGCCACCCGAACCGGCCACCCTAACTATGGCTACACCTTC
v_call: TRBV11-2; j_call: TRBJ1-3; d_call: NA; clone_size: few; cdr3_aa: CASSLWALRRGNTIYF; cdr3_nt: TGTGCCAGCAGCTTGTGGGCCCTCAGGAGGGGAAACACCATATATTTT
v_call: TRBV13; j_call: TRBJ1-1; d_call: NA; clone_size: once; cdr3_aa: CASSLAGLGAEAFF; cdr3_nt: TGTGCCAGCAGCTTAGCGGGGCTCGGGGCTGAAGCTTTCTTT
v_call: TRBV7-2; j_call: TRBJ1-1; d_call: NA; clone_size: NA; cdr3_aa: CASSLGQGRRRGTEAFF; cdr3_nt: TGTGCCAGCAGCTTAGGTCAGGGGCGTCGGAGGGGCACTGAAGCTTTCTTT
v_call: TRBV7-8; j_call: TRBJ2-1; d_call: NA; clone_size: few; cdr3_aa: CASSLTVEGDEQFF; cdr3_nt: TGTGCCAGCAGTCTCACCGTAGAAGGAGATGAGCAGTTCTTC
v_call: TRBV7-3; j_call: TRBJ2-5; d_call: TRBD1; clone_size: NA; cdr3_aa: CASSLTGGKETQYF; cdr3_nt: TGTGCCAGCAGCTTAACAGGGGGCAAGGAGACCCAGTACTTC
v_call: TRBV23-1; j_call: TRBJ2-1; d_call: TRBD2; clone_size: NA; cdr3_aa: CASSQPGLAGSGDEQFF; cdr3_nt: TGCGCCAGCAGTCAGCCGGGACTAGCGGGGTCCGGGGATGAGCAGTTCTTC
v_call: TRBV27; j_call: TRBJ2-1; d_call: NA; clone_size: NA; cdr3_aa: CASKQGQYNEQFF; cdr3_nt: TGTGCCAGCAAGCAGGGGCAGTACAATGAGCAGTTCTTC
v_call: TRBV20-1; j_call: TRBJ2-7; d_call: NA; clone_size: NA; cdr3_aa: CSARDSVGSSSYEQYF; cdr3_nt: TGCAGTGCTAGAGATTCGGTGGGGTCGAGCTCCTACGAGCAGTACTTC
v_call: TRBV28; j_call: TRBJ2-7; d_call: TRBD1; clone_size: few; cdr3_aa: CASRPYRGPYEQYF; cdr3_nt: TGTGCCAGCAGACCGTACAGGGGGCCCTACGAGCAGTACTTC
v_call: TRBV7-2; j_call: TRBJ2-1; d_call: TRBD2; clone_size: many; cdr3_aa: CASSPVLAGNNEQFF; cdr3_nt: TGTGCCAGCAGCCCTGTCCTAGCGGGAAACAATGAGCAGTTCTTC
v_call: TRBV7-3; j_call: TRBJ1-1; d_call: NA; clone_size: NA; cdr3_aa: CASSLTQGGKTEAFF; cdr3_nt: TGTGCCAGCAGCTTAACCCAGGGCGGGAAAACTGAAGCTTTCTTT
v_call: TRBV6-1; j_call: TRBJ2-7; d_call: NA; clone_size: NA; cdr3_aa: CASKDSTYEQYF; cdr3_nt: TGTGCCAGCAAAGACTCGACCTACGAGCAGTACTTC
v_call: TRBV7-6; j_call: TRBJ2-7; d_call: NA; clone_size: NA; cdr3_aa: CASSLGGAQYF; cdr3_nt: TGTGCCAGCAGTCTCGGAGGGGCGCAGTACTTC
v_call: TRBV5-4; j_call: TRBJ2-7; d_call: NA; clone_size: NA; cdr3_aa: CASSRDRSPSYEQYF; cdr3_nt: TGTGCCAGCAGCCGAGACAGGAGTCCCTCCTACGAGCAGTACTTC
v_call: TRBV4-2; j_call: TRBJ2-1; d_call: TRBD2; clone_size: NA; cdr3_aa: CASSQEASGGDEQFF; cdr3_nt: TGTGCCAGCAGCCAAGAGGCTAGCGGGGGGGACGAGCAGTTCTTC
v_call: TRBV6-2/TRBV6-3; j_call: TRBJ2-1; d_call: TRBD2; clone_size: NA; cdr3_aa: CASSHGLAGIGSEQFF; cdr3_nt: TGTGCCAGCAGCCACGGACTAGCGGGAATTGGGAGTGAGCAGTTCTTC
v_call: TRBV10-2; j_call: TRBJ1-2; d_call: NA; clone_size: NA; cdr3_aa: CASSESKQNYGHTF; cdr3_nt: TGCGCCAGCAGTGAGTCAAAGCAAAACTATGGCCACACCTTC
v_call: TRBV28; j_call: TRBJ2-1; d_call: NA; clone_size: NA; cdr3_aa: CASSTPMEDSYNEQFF; cdr3_nt: TGTGCCAGCAGTACTCCGATGGAGGACAGCTACAATGAGCAGTTCTTC
v_call: TRBV28; j_call: TRBJ2-7; d_call: TRBD1; clone_size: few; cdr3_aa: CASTTGQTYEQYF; cdr3_nt: TGTGCCAGCACCACGGGACAGACCTACGAGCAGTACTTC
v_call: TRBV7-6; j_call: TRBJ2-7; d_call: TRBD2; clone_size: NA; cdr3_aa: CASSFPGGSGTHEQYF; cdr3_nt: TGTGCCAGCAGCTTCCCTGGTGGTAGCGGGACGCACGAGCAGTACTTC
v_call: TRBV11-2; j_call: TRBJ2-3; d_call: NA; clone_size: few; cdr3_aa: CASISGAAHYSTDTQYF; cdr3_nt: TGTGCCAGCATCTCGGGGGCAGCCCATTATAGCACAGATACGCAGTATTTT
v_call: TRBV7-6; j_call: TRBJ1-1; d_call: TRBD1; clone_size: many; cdr3_aa: CASSAGQGEAFF; cdr3_nt: TGTGCCAGCAGCGCAGGACAGGGCGAAGCTTTCTTT
v_call: TRBV19; j_call: TRBJ2-1; d_call: TRBD1; clone_size: NA; cdr3_aa: CASSSPGQGFNEQFF; cdr3_nt: TGTGCCAGTAGTTCCCCGGGACAGGGGTTCAATGAGCAGTTCTTC
v_call: TRBV12-5; j_call: TRBJ1-2; d_call: TRBD1; clone_size: few; cdr3_aa: CASGSTGDIGYTF; cdr3_nt: TGTGCTAGTGGCTCAACAGGGGACATTGGCTACACCTTC
v_call: TRBV11-2; j_call: TRBJ1-1; d_call: NA; clone_size: NA; cdr3_aa: CASSLVLRRDDTEAFF; cdr3_nt: TGTGCCAGCAGCTTAGTTTTAAGGCGGGACGACACTGAAGCTTTCTTT
v_call: TRBV7-9; j_call: TRBJ2-5; d_call: NA; clone_size: NA; cdr3_aa: CASSPDPTGLQETQYF; cdr3_nt: TGTGCCAGCAGCCCCGATCCCACAGGGCTCCAAGAGACCCAGTACTTC
v_call: TRBV2; j_call: TRBJ2-7; d_call: NA; clone_size: NA; cdr3_aa: CASSVDTPSSYEQYF; cdr3_nt: TGTGCCAGCAGTGTAGACACTCCCAGTTCCTACGAGCAGTACTTC
v_call: TRBV28; j_call: TRBJ2-5; d_call: TRBD2; clone_size: NA; cdr3_aa: CASSYTGTSGSETQYF; cdr3_nt: TGTGCCAGCAGTTACACCGGGACTAGCGGGAGCGAGACCCAGTACTTC